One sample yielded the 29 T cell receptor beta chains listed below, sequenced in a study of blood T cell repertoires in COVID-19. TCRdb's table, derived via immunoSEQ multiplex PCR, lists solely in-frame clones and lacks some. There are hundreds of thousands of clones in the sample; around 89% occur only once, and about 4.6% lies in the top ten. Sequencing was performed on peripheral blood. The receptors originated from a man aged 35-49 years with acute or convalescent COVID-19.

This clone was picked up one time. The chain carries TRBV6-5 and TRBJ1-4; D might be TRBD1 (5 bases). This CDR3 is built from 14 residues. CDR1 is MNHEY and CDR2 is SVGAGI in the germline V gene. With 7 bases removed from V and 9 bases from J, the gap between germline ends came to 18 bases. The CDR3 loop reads CASTATGGPKKLFF. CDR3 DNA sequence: TGTGCCAGCACCGCAACAGGAGGGCCCAAAAAACTGTTTTTT.

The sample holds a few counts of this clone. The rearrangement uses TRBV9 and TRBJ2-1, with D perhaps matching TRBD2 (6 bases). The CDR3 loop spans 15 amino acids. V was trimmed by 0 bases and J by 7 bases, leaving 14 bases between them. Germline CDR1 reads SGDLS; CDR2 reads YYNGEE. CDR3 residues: CASSVGSGVSNEQFF. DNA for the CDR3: TGTGCCAGCAGCGTAGGGTCGGGGGTATCAAATGAGCAGTTCTTC.

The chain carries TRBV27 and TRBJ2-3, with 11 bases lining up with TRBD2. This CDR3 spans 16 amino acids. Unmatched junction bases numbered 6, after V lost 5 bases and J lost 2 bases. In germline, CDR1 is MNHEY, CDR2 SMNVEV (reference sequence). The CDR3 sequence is CASSPGTSGTTDTQYF. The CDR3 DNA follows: TGTGCCAGCAGTCCAGGGACTAGCGGAACCACAGATACGCAGTATTTT.

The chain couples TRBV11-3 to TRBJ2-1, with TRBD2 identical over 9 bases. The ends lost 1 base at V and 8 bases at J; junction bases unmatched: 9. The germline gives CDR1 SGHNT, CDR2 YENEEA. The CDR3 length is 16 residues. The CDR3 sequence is CASSLGASGVFDEQFF. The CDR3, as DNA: TGTGCCAGCAGCTTAGGGGCTAGCGGGGTCTTCGATGAGCAGTTCTTC.

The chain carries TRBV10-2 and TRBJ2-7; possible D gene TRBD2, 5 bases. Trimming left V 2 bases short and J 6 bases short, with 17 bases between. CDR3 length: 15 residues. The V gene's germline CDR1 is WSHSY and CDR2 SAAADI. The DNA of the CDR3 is TGCGCCAGCAGTGAGGTCCCGGGGATTATTAGCGAGCAGTACTTC. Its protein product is CASSEVPGIISEQYF.

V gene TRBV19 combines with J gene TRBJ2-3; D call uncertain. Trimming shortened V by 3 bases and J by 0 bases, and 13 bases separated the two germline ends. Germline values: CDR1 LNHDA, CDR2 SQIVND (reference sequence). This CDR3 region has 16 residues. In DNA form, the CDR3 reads TGTGCCAGTAGTATTCGAATGAGTTCTAGCACAGATACGCAGTATTTT. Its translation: CASSIRMSSSTDTQYF.

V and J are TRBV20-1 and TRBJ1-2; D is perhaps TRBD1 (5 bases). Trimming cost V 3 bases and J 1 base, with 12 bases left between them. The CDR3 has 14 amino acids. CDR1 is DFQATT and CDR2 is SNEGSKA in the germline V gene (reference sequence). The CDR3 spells CSASAGGVNYGYTF. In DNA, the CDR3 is TGCAGTGCTAGTGCGGGGGGTGTTAACTATGGCTACACCTTC.

CDR3 nucleotide sequence: TGCGCCAGCACCCGGGACAGCAGTTCTTCACCCCTCCACTTT. This encodes CASTRDSSSSPLHF. The chain carries TRBV10-2 and TRBJ1-6; TRBD1 aligns across 7 bases. The CDR3 runs to 14 residues. Germline V lookup: CDR1 WSHSY, CDR2 SAAADI. Trimming cost V 7 bases and J 9 bases; bases outside gene matches: 9.

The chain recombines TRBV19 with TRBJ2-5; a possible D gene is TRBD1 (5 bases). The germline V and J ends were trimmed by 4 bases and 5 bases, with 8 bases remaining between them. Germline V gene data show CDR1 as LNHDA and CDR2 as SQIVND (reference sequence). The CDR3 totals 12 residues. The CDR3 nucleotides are TGTGCCAGTAGTAGGCAGGGCGAGACCCAGTACTTC. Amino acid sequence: CASSRQGETQYF. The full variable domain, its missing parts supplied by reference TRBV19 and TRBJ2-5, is DGGITQSPKYLFRKEGQNVTLSCEQNLNHDAMYWYRQDPGQGLRLIYYSQIVNDFQKGDIAEGYSVSREKKESFPLTVTSAQKNPTAFYLCASSRQGETQYFGPGTRLLVL.

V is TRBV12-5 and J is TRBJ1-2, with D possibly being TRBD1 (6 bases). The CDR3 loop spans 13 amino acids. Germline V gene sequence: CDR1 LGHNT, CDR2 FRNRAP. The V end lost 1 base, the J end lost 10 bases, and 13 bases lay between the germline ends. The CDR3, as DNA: TGTGCTAGTGGTTTGGGGAACAGGGCCCACTACACCTTC. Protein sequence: CASGLGNRAHYTF.

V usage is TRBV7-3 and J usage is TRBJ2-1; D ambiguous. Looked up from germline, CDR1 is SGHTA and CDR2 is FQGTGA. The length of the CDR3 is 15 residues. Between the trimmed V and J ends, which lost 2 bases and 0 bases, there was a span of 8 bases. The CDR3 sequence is CASSLVPSSYNEQFF. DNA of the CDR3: TGTGCCAGCAGCTTAGTCCCGTCCTCCTACAATGAGCAGTTCTTC.

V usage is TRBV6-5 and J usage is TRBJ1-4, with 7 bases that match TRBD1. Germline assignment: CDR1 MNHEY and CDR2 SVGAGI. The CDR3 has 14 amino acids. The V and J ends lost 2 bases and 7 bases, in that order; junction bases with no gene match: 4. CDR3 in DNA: TGTGCCAGCAGTTACGACAGGGATCTTGAAAAACTGTTTTTT. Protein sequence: CASSYDRDLEKLFF.

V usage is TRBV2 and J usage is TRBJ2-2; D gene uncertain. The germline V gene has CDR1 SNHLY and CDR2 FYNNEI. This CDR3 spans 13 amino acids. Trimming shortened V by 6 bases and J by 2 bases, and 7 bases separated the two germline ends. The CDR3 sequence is CASSRENTGELFF. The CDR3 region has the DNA TGTGCCAGCAGCCGCGAAAACACCGGGGAGCTGTTTTTT.

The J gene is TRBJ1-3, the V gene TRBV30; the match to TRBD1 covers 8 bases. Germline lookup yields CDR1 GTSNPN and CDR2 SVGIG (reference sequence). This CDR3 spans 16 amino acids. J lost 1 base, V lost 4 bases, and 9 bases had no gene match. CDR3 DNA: TGTGCCTGGACGATCGGACAGGGAGTTTCTGGAAACACCATATATTTT. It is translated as CAWTIGQGVSGNTIYF.

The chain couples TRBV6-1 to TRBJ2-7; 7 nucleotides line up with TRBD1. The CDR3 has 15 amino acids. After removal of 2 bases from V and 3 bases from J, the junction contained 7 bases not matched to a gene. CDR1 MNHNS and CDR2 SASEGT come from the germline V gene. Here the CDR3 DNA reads TGTGCCAGCAGTGAAAGTAGAGGGACAGTCTACGAGCAGTACTTC. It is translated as CASSESRGTVYEQYF.

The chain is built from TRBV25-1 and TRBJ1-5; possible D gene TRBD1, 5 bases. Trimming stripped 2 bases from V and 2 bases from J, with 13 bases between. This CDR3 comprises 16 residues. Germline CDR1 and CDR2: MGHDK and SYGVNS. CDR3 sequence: CASSEMGRGGNQPQHF. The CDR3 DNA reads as TGTGCCAGCAGTGAAATGGGAAGGGGTGGCAATCAGCCCCAGCATTTT.

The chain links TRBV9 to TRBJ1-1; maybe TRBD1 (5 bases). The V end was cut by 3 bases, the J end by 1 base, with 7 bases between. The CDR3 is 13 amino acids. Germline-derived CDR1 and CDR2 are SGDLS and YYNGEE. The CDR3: CASSAGWNTEAFF. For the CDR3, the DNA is TGTGCCAGCAGCGCAGGGTGGAACACTGAAGCTTTCTTT.

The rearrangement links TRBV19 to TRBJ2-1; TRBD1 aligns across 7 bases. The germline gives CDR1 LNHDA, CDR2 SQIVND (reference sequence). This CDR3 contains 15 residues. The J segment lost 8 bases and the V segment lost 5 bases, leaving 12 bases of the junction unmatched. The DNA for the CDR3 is TGTGCCAGTAGTTCTCGACAGGGTGGGGGCTATGAGCAGTTCTTC. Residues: CASSSRQGGGYEQFF.

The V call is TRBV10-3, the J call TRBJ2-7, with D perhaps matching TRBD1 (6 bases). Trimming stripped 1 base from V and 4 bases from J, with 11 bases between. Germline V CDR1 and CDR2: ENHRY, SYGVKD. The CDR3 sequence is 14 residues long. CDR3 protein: CAISEFTQGYEQYF. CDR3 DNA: TGTGCCATCAGTGAGTTCACACAGGGTTACGAGCAGTACTTC.

The DNA for the CDR3 is TGTGCCGGATACAGGGGCAATCAGCCCCAGCATTTT. It codes for CAGYRGNQPQHF. V usage is TRBV6-5 and J usage is TRBJ1-5, with D possibly TRBD1 on 6 matching bases. This CDR3 is built from 12 residues. Germline V lookup: CDR1 MNHEY, CDR2 SVGAGI. V was pared by 11 bases and J by 2 bases, with 10 bases between.

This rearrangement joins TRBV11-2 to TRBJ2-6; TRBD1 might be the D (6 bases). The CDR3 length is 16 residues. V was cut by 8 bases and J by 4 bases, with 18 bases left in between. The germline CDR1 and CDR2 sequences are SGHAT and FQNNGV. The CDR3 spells CASSGAGWLGANVLTF. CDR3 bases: TGTGCCAGCTCAGGGGCAGGGTGGTTGGGGGCCAACGTCCTGACTTTC.

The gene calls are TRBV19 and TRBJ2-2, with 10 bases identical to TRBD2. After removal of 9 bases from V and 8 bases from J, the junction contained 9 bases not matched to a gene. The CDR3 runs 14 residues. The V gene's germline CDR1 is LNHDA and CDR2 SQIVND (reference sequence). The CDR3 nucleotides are TGTGCCAGCCGAACTAGCGGGGTTGGAGGGGAGCTGTTTTTT. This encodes CASRTSGVGGELFF.

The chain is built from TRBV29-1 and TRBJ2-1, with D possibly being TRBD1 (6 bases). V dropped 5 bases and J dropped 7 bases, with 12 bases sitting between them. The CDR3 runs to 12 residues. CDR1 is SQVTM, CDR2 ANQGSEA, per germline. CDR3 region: CSVNRAGNEQFF. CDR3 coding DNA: TGCAGCGTTAACAGGGCTGGAAATGAGCAGTTCTTC.

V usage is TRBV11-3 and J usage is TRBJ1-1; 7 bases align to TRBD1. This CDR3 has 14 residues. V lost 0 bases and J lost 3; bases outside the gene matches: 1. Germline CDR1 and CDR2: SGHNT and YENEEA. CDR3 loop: CASSLEGGDTEAFF. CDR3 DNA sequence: TGTGCCAGCAGCTTAGAAGGGGGCGACACTGAAGCTTTCTTT.

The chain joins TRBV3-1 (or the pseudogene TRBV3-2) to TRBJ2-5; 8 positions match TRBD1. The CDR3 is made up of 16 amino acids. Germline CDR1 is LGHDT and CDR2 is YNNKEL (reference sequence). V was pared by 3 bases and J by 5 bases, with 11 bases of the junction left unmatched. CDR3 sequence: CASSQHLRGTGETQYF. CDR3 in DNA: TGTGCCAGCAGCCAGCACCTCAGGGGGACAGGCGAGACCCAGTACTTC.

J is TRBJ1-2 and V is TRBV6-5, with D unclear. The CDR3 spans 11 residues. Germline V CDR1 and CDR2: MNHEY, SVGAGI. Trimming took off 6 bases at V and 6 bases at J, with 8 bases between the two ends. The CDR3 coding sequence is TGTGCCAGCAGCCTTTTAAATGGCTACACCTTC. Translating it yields CASSLLNGYTF.

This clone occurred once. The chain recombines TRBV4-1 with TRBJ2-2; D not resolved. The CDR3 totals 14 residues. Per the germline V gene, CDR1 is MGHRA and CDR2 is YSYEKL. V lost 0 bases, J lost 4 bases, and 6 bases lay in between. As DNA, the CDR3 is TGCGCCAGCAGCCAAGATGGCACCACCGGGGAGCTGTTTTTT. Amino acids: CASSQDGTTGELFF.

CDR3 protein: CASSGSQAGANVLTF. The CDR3 DNA reads as TGTGCCAGCAGTGGATCACAGGCTGGGGCCAACGTCCTGACTTTC. The genes are TRBV2 and TRBJ2-6; D possibly corresponds to TRBD1 (5 bases). V lost 4 bases and J 2 bases, leaving 9 bases between the germline ends. Germline V gives CDR1 SNHLY, CDR2 FYNNEI. The CDR3 length is 15 residues. The full variable domain, completed using reference TRBV2 and TRBJ2-6, is EPEVTQTPSHQVTQMGQEVILRCVPISNHLYFYWYRQILGQKVEFLVSFYNNEISEKSEIFDDQFSVERPDGSNFTLKIRSTKLEDSAMYFCASSGSQAGANVLTFGAGSRLTVL.

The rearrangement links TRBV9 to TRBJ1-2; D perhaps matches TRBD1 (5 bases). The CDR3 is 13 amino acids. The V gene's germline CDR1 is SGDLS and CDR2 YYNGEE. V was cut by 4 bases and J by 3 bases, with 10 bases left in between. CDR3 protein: CASSLDTYYGYTF. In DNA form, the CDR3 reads TGTGCCAGCAGCCTGGACACCTACTATGGCTACACCTTC. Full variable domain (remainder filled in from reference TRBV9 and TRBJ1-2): DSGVTQTPKHLITATGQRVTLRCSPRSGDLSVYWYQQSLDQGLQFLIQYYNGEERAKGNILERFSAQQFPDLHSELNLSSLELGDSALYFCASSLDTYYGYTFGSGTRLTVV.